These T cell receptor beta chains were read from a single sample in a study of blood T cell repertoires in COVID-19. Sequenced by immunoSEQ multiplex PCR; TCRdb stores in-frame clones only, minus some. The table has 120,000 or so clones, approximately 85% seen once. Sequencing was performed on peripheral blood. The origin of the receptors is a man aged 25 to 40 with COVID-19, enrolled during active disease. Each CDR3 is given without its conserved first and last residue. Part of the rows lack a size; the others show once, few, many or a class for expanded clones.

j_call	v_call	clone_size	cdr3_aa
TRBJ2-5	TRBV10-3	-	AIRDREETQY
TRBJ2-3	TRBV18	-	ASSPLTRARVADTQY
TRBJ2-3	TRBV30	-	AAPGPYTDTQY
TRBJ1-1	TRBV7-8	-	ASSPNRDRNTEAF
TRBJ1-2	TRBV11-2	-	ASSLRAGGASNYGYT
TRBJ2-2	TRBV19	-	ASSIQNTGELF
TRBJ1-6	TRBV9	-	ASSVGMGGYNSPLH
TRBJ1-4	TRBV7-9	-	ASSLMGPNEKLF
TRBJ2-3	TRBV6-2/TRBV6-3	few	ASSSAGGGTDTQY
TRBJ1-5	TRBV24-1	-	ATREPGKRDQPQH
TRBJ2-1	TRBV24-1	-	ATSGDRAHNEQF
TRBJ1-6	TRBV7-2	-	ASSFAPGGSYNSPLH
TRBJ2-2	TRBV6-1	-	ASSELLRGRNGELF
TRBJ2-1	TRBV19	-	ASSNRGAPYNEQF
TRBJ2-1	TRBV7-3	-	ASSSQQGNEQF
TRBJ2-3	TRBV24-1	-	ATSDWDFLGTDTQY
TRBJ1-1	TRBV19	-	ASSMGQRDTEAF
TRBJ2-7	TRBV2	-	AGKGTGYYEQY
TRBJ1-1	TRBV7-9	-	ASSAGGRTEAF
TRBJ2-7	TRBV5-6	once	ASGTSGAYYEQY
TRBJ2-3	TRBV7-9	few	ASSPQGGRVPRDTQY
TRBJ2-4	TRBV30	-	AWSGTSVNIQY
TRBJ2-2	TRBV5-1	-	ASSRGPRGQGSGELF
TRBJ2-1	TRBV27	-	ASSLHQGPYNEQF
TRBJ1-3	TRBV4-1	-	ASSQERRSSGNTIY
TRBJ2-1	TRBV27	-	ASSFYVGGPRNEQF
TRBJ2-3	TRBV2	-	ASSWDILSTDTQY
TRBJ2-7	TRBV30	few	AWSPDRGDYEQY
TRBJ1-6	TRBV19	-	ARQGGNSPLH
TRBJ2-5	TRBV18	-	ASSPRASGQETQY
TRBJ1-4	TRBV18	once	ASSLRGQGGEKLF
TRBJ2-1	TRBV11-3	-	AISSGPNEQF
TRBJ1-5	TRBV2	few	ASRVRGPAGNSNQPQH
TRBJ1-1	TRBV28	-	ASRSTDRGLGTEAF
TRBJ1-3	TRBV10-3	-	AISAGGPSSGNTIY
TRBJ2-3	TRBV28	-	ASSLGTGDTDTQY
TRBJ1-5	TRBV2	-	ASRAGRNNQPQH
TRBJ1-1	TRBV4-1	-	ASSQVITVMNTEAF
TRBJ1-2	TRBV6-5	-	ASSGVQGYT
TRBJ2-7	TRBV2	-	ASSEALRGIEQY
TRBJ1-5	TRBV28	-	ASSGGAGSNQPQH
TRBJ1-5	TRBV27	-	ASSLGGFSNQPQH
TRBJ2-2	TRBV5-1	-	ASSCRNNRALRLNTGELF
TRBJ1-1	TRBV28	-	ASSLQGRVAF
TRBJ1-4	TRBV9	-	ASSVEAGRGEKLF
TRBJ2-4	TRBV28	-	ASSPSVEGKNIQY
TRBJ1-4	TRBV9	-	ASSVLWDSELF
TRBJ1-2	TRBV6-2/TRBV6-3	-	ASSYPILIEANYGYT
TRBJ1-5	TRBV21-1	-	ASSKARGSNQPQH
TRBJ2-7	TRBV6-5	-	ASKTTSGGTYEQY
TRBJ1-3	TRBV28	few	ASRAGTDRGSR
TRBJ2-7	TRBV7-7	-	ASSPGTGGTYEQY
TRBJ1-1	TRBV7-9	-	ASSLDLNTEAF